The 12 T cell receptor beta chains listed next were all sequenced from one sample in a study of shared clonotypes between healthy human individuals. The repertoire was sequenced with immunoSEQ multiplex PCR; TCRdb's copy has only in-frame clones and lacks some. Of about 480,000 clones in the sample, almost 80% are singletons; the top ten hold approximately 13%. The sequenced sample was PBMCs. These receptors were obtained from a middle-aged woman in good health. Some clones in this sample may be carry-over from other donors' samples.

The rearrangement uses TRBV6-1 and TRBJ1-2; D gene ambiguous. The CDR3 is made up of 14 amino acids. Germline V gene data show CDR1 as MNHNS and CDR2 as SASEGT. V was pared by 3 bases and J by 8 bases, with 16 bases between. CDR3 in DNA: TGTGCCAGCAGTGACGGGGTGGGTTCCGACGGCTACACCTTC. Translated, it gives CASSDGVGSDGYTF.

The chain uses TRBV10-3 and TRBJ1-4; D uncertain. V lost 4 bases and J 3 bases, leaving 9 bases between the germline ends. The length of the CDR3 is 14 residues. Germline CDR1 and CDR2: ENHRY and SYGVKD. The CDR3 sequence: CAISASGANEKLFF. Here the CDR3 DNA reads TGTGCCATCAGTGCCTCGGGAGCTAATGAAAAACTGTTTTTT.

This sequence joins TRBV5-4 and TRBJ1-1, with 7 bases fitting TRBD1. The V gene end was trimmed by 4 bases and the J gene end by 0 bases; junction bases not matched to a gene: 6. The germline gives CDR1 SGHNT, CDR2 YYREEE (reference sequence). The CDR3 sequence is 15 residues long. The DNA for the CDR3 is TGTGCCAGCAGCCAGGGGGGGAATATGAACACTGAAGCTTTCTTT. This translates into CASSQGGNMNTEAFF.

This clone was counted between two and nine times. The gene calls are TRBV5-4 and TRBJ1-1, with TRBD1 matching 9 bases. J gave up 0 bases and V 3 bases, and 0 bases lay outside the gene matches. Germline CDR1 and CDR2: SGHNT and YYREEE (reference sequence). The CDR3 is 14 amino acids. CDR3 in amino acids: CASSWDRVNTEAFF. CDR3 sequence (DNA): TGTGCCAGCAGCTGGGACAGGGTGAACACTGAAGCTTTCTTT.

As for this clone: Since a far larger clone is one base different, this is likely a read error. This CDR3 is also generated by other DNA sequences in the sample. This chain uses TRBV2 with TRBJ2-2, with TRBD1 matching 10 bases. Germline V gene data show CDR1 as SNHLY and CDR2 as FYNNEI. Germline trimming cut 8 bases from V and 4 bases from J; bases unmatched to any gene: 10. The CDR3 totals 16 residues. The CDR3 here is CASSGTGVGLTGELFF. The DNA for the CDR3 is TGTGCCAGCTCCGGGACAGGGGTCGGGCTCACCGGGGAGCTGTTTTTT.

The rearrangement uses TRBV5-1 and TRBJ2-2; D is unresolved. The germline CDR1 and CDR2 sequences are SGHRS and YFSETQ. Deletions cut 3 bases from V and 4 bases from J, with 16 bases between. CDR3 length equals 16 residues. The CDR3 loop reads CASSYPGHEGTGELFF. For the CDR3, the DNA is TGCGCCAGCAGCTACCCCGGGCACGAAGGCACCGGGGAGCTGTTTTTT.

The chain has TRBV18 and TRBJ2-2; TRBD1 matches 7 bases. J was trimmed by 1 base and V by 4 bases; bases with no gene match: 3. This CDR3 has 15 residues. Germline values: CDR1 KGHSH, CDR2 LQKENI. CDR3 DNA: TGTGCCAGCTCACGTCGGACAGGGAACACCGGGGAGCTGTTTTTT. This translates into CASSRRTGNTGELFF.

The chain is built from TRBV18 and TRBJ1-1; D is perhaps TRBD1 (6 bases). The germline gives CDR1 KGHSH, CDR2 LQKENI. The CDR3 runs to 18 residues. The V and J ends lost 3 bases and 0 bases respectively, with 20 bases between them. CDR3 nucleotide sequence: TGTGCCAGCTCACCTAACGGTCATGGACAGATCATGAACACTGAAGCTTTCTTT. Translating gives CASSPNGHGQIMNTEAFF.

The CDR3, as DNA: TGTGCCAGCAGGAAGGCGGTAGCGGGAGCGGGGTACGAGCAGTACTTC. Its protein product is CASRKAVAGAGYEQYF. The chain employs TRBV27 and TRBJ2-7; 9 bases line up with TRBD2. The germline CDR1 and CDR2 sequences are MNHEY and SMNVEV (reference sequence). The V segment lost 6 bases and the J segment 4 bases; nucleotides outside the gene matches: 13. The CDR3 loop spans 16 amino acids.

The J gene is TRBJ2-1, the V gene TRBV10-2, with 11 bases matching TRBD2. The CDR3 extends over 17 amino acids. Germline V gene sequence: CDR1 WSHSY, CDR2 SAAADI. The junction had 7 bases not matched to a gene; V was cut back by 1 base and J by 5 bases. The CDR3 DNA reads TGCGCCAGCAGTGAGTTTAAAGGGACTAGCGGCAACAATGAGCAGTTCTTC. It is translated as CASSEFKGTSGNNEQFF.

The chain carries TRBV29-1 and TRBJ1-1; D unresolved. There are 13 residues in the CDR3. The V gene lost 4 bases and the J gene lost 2 bases, with 11 bases spanning the gap. In germline, CDR1 is SQVTM, CDR2 ANQGSEA. The CDR3 DNA reads TGCAGCGTTGGGGCGGACGGTAACACTGAAGCTTTCTTT. Protein sequence: CSVGADGNTEAFF.

The genes are TRBV29-1 and TRBJ2-7; TRBD1 is a possible D gene (5 bases). V lost 6 bases to trimming and J lost 5 bases, with 14 bases between them. The germline gives CDR1 SQVTM, CDR2 ANQGSEA. The length of the CDR3 is 12 residues. The CDR3: CSVHPGAHEQYF. The CDR3 nucleotides are TGCAGCGTCCACCCTGGGGCCCACGAGCAGTACTTC.